The 14 T cell receptor beta chains listed next were all sequenced from one sample in a study of T cells in women clearing cervical HPV infection. The protocol was immunoSEQ multiplex PCR, while the TCRdb copy is restricted to in-frame clones and leaves out a portion. Its table records under 45,000 clones. The specimen sequenced was blood buffy coat. The origin of the receptors is a woman aged 18 to 75 with a cervical HPV16 infection that either progressed to CIN3+ or cleared (not recorded which).

As regards this clone: The missing CDR3 end, 3 residues past where the read stops, is filled in from the germline J gene. The rearrangement joins TRBV20-1 to TRBJ1-1, with D perhaps matching TRBD1 (5 bases). The CDR3 spans 16 residues. Per germline, CDR1 DFQATT and CDR2 SNEGSKA (reference sequence). With 0 bases removed from V and 1 base from J, the gap between germline ends came to 15 bases. The CDR3 DNA, read in part, is TGCAGTGCTAGAGATCTCGTGGGCCAGGGGAACACTGAA. Residues: CSARDLVGQGNTE. The CDR3 in full is CSARDLVGQGNTEAFF.

Comments on this clone: Read coverage stops 3 residues before the CDR3 terminus; the germline J gene supplies the remainder. The J gene is TRBJ2-1, the V gene TRBV6-2 or TRBV6-3; TRBD2 agrees at 8 bases. The junction had 5 bases not matched to a gene; V was cut back by 5 bases and J by 2 bases. Looked up from germline, CDR1 is MNHEY and CDR2 is SVGEGT. The CDR3 length is 15 residues. The sequenced part of the CDR3 DNA is TGTGCCAGCAGTCGGAATAGCGGGGCCTACAATGAG. This translates into CASSRNSGAYNE. In full, the CDR3 is CASSRNSGAYNEQFF.

Comments on this clone: The observed sequence ends 3 residues before the CDR3 terminus, with the missing tail filled in from the germline J gene. The rearrangement uses TRBV2 and TRBJ1-3, with D unclear. Trimming removed 6 bases from V and 0 bases from J, with 12 bases in between. The CDR3 has 15 amino acids. Germline CDR1 SNHLY, CDR2 FYNNEI. This chain's CDR3 is CASSAGVGSGNTIYF. The CDR3 bases that were read are TGTGCCAGCAGCGCCGGGGTTGGCTCTGGAAACACC.

To note about this clone: The CDR3 end falls 3 residues outside the read, so it is completed with the germline J gene. The chain has TRBV20-1 and TRBJ2-3; 9 bases align to TRBD2. The CDR3 totals 14 residues. The germline V gene has CDR1 DFQATT and CDR2 SNEGSKA (reference sequence). Trimming removed 4 bases from V and 0 bases from J; junction bases left unmatched: 2. CDR3 DNA, as far as it was read: TGCAGTGCTATAAGCGGGGGGAGCACAGATACG. Amino acid sequence: CSAISGGSTDT. The whole CDR3 region reads CSAISGGSTDTQYF.

A word on this clone: The read ends 3 residues before the CDR3 terminus; that terminus is restored from the germline J gene. The V and J genes are TRBV5-1 and TRBJ2-2, with D possibly matching TRBD1 (6 bases). V was clipped by 5 bases and J by 0 bases, with 8 bases between them. The CDR3 is 14 residues long. CDR1 is SGHRS and CDR2 is YFSETQ in the germline V gene. This CDR3 is CASRDSSNTGELFF. The covered CDR3 bases are TGCGCCAGCAGGGACAGTTCGAACACCGGGGAG.

Comments on this clone: The observed sequence ends 3 residues before the CDR3 terminus, with the missing tail filled in from the germline J gene. The same CDR3 can be traced to other DNA sequences in this sample. This chain uses TRBV19 with TRBJ1-3; D is unresolved. Germline CDR1 reads LNHDA; CDR2 reads SQIVND (reference sequence). The V end was cut by 3 bases, the J end by 4 bases, with 10 bases between. The CDR3 covers 14 residues. Here the CDR3 reads CASSMVGAGNTIYF. CDR3 DNA, as far as it was read: TGTGCCAGTAGTATGGTAGGAGCGGGAAACACC.

Incomplete CDR3 DNA: TGTGCCAGCCAAGACAGGATCACAGATACG. The encoded protein is CASQDRITDT. The whole CDR3 reads CASQDRITDTQYF. The V and J genes are TRBV19 and TRBJ2-3, with a tentative D call TRBD1 (6 bases). With the read ending 3 residues before the CDR3 end, the germline J gene is used to fill in that end. The ends were cut back, 9 bases at V and 2 bases at J, with 12 bases in the middle. The CDR3 contains 13 residues. The germline gives CDR1 LNHDA, CDR2 SQIVND (reference sequence).

On this clone itself: The CDR3 end falls 3 residues outside the read, so it is completed with the germline J gene. This chain uses TRBV6-2 or TRBV6-3 with TRBJ1-5; 8 bases align to TRBD1. Losses at the gene ends were 2 bases for V and 7 bases for J; bases not matched to a gene: 10. CDR1 is MNHEY and CDR2 is SVGEGT in the germline V gene. The CDR3 loop spans 16 amino acids. CDR3 protein: CASSYDNRGRGQPQHF. Partial CDR3 DNA: TGTGCCAGCAGTTACGATAACAGGGGGAGGGGGCAGCCC.

In the case of this clone: Read data end 3 residues before the CDR3 end; the end is taken from the germline J gene. This chain connects TRBV6-1 to TRBJ1-3; D gene ambiguous. The germline V and J ends were trimmed by 2 bases and 0 bases, with 20 bases remaining between them. This CDR3 region has 19 residues. Per germline, CDR1 MNHNS and CDR2 SASEGT. CDR3 in amino acids: CASSERLPGLLISGNTIYF. The CDR3 DNA, read in part, is TGTGCCAGCAGTGAACGCCTTCCAGGACTGTTGATCTCTGGAAACACC.

Points on this clone: The sequence runs out 3 residues before the end of the CDR3; the remainder is reconstructed from the germline J gene. The chain combines TRBV7-9 with TRBJ2-3, with 8 positions matching TRBD1. The germline gives CDR1 SEHNR, CDR2 FQNEAQ (reference sequence). The length of the CDR3 is 13 residues. The CDR3 here is CAGHRGNQETQYF. Partial CDR3 DNA: TGTGCCGGCCACAGGGGGAACCAAGAGACG. Full variable domain (missing parts from reference TRBV7-9 and TRBJ2-3): DTGVSQNPRHKITKRGQNVTFRCDPISEHNRLYWYRQTLGQGPEFLTYFQNEAQLEKSRLLSDRFSAERPKGSFSTLEIQRTEQGDSAMYLCAGHRGNQETQYFGPGTRLTVL.

The CDR3: CAWSDGAPGTSSYNSPLHF. The sequenced CDR3 bases are TGTGCCTGGAGTGATGGGGCTCCGGGCACCTCAAGTTATAATTCACCC. This chain links TRBV30 with TRBJ1-6; the D gene is possibly TRBD1 (5 bases). The CDR3 goes on 3 residues after the read ends, and that part is filled in from the germline J gene. Trimming cost V 1 base and J 4 bases, with 23 bases left between them. CDR1 is GTSNPN and CDR2 is SVGIG in the germline V gene (reference sequence). The length of the CDR3 is 19 residues. Filled out from reference TRBV30 and TRBJ1-6, the complete variable domain reads SQTIHQWPATLVQPVGSPLSLECTVEGTSNPNLYWYRQAAGRGLQLLFYSVGIGQISSEVPQNLSASRPQDRQFILSSKKLLLSDSGFYLCAWSDGAPGTSSYNSPLHFGNGTRLTVT.

A note on this clone: The read ends 3 residues before the CDR3 terminus; that terminus is restored from the germline J gene. J is TRBJ2-2 and V is TRBV11-2, with a tentative D call TRBD2 (6 bases). Trimming took off 0 bases at V and 5 bases at J, with 7 bases between the two ends. Germline loops: CDR1 SGHAT, CDR2 FQNNGV. The CDR3 consists of 14 residues. Here the CDR3 reads CASSLDGGTGELFF. CDR3 DNA, as far as it was read: TGTGCCAGCAGCTTAGATGGGGGGACCGGGGAG.

To note about this clone: The read ends 3 residues before the CDR3 terminus; that terminus is restored from the germline J gene. The chain uses TRBV7-2 and TRBJ2-2; unclear D gene. The CDR3 consists of 15 residues. With 3 bases removed from V and 1 base from J, the gap between germline ends came to 9 bases. From germline, CDR1 is SGHTA and CDR2 FQGNSA. CDR3 DNA (partial): TGTGCCAGCAGCTTTTTGCGACTGAACACCGGGGAG. Translating it yields CASSFLRLNTGE. The full CDR3 protein is CASSFLRLNTGELFF.

Comments on this clone: Coverage ceases 3 residues before the CDR3 finishes, and the germline J gene fills in the end. This chain links TRBV30 with TRBJ1-1; perhaps TRBD1 as D (5 bases). The CDR3 consists of 13 residues. Germline loops: CDR1 GTSNPN, CDR2 SVGIG (reference sequence). Deletions cut 1 base from V and 5 bases from J, with 11 bases between. CDR3 DNA (partial): TGTGCCTGGAGTGGGCTCGGGGGTACTGAA. It yields the protein CAWSGLGGTE. The entire CDR3 sequence reads CAWSGLGGTEAFF.